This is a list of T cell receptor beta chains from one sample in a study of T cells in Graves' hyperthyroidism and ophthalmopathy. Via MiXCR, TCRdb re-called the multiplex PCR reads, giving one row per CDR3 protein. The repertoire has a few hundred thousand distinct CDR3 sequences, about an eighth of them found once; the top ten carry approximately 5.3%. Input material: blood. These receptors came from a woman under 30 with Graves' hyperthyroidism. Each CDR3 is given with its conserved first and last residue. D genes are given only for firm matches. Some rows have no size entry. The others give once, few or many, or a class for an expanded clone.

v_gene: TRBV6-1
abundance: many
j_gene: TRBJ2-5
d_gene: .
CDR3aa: CASSPSGVWSETQYF
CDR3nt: TGTGCCAGCAGTCCATCGGGCGTGTGGTCAGAGACCCAGTACTTC

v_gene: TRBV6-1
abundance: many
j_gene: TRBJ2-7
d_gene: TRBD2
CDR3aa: CASSHRSSGSYEQYF
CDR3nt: TGTGCCAGCAGCCACAGGTCTAGCGGGAGCTACGAGCAGTACTTC

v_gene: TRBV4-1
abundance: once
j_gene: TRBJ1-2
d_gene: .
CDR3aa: CASSQDISGHYGYTF
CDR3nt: TGCGCCAGCAGCCAAGACATATCGGGGCACTATGGCTACACCTTC

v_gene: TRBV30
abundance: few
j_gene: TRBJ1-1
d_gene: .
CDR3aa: CAWSVEGRTTEAFF
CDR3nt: TGTGCCTGGAGTGTGGAGGGGCGTACGACTGAAGCTTTCTTT

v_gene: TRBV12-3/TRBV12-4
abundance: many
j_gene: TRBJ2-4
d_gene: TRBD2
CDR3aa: CASSLSGAYKNIQYF
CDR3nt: TGTGCCAGCAGTCTTAGCGGGGCCTATAAAAACATTCAGTACTTC

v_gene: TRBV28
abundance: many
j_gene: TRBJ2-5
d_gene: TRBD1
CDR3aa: CASSLLIEGQEWGETQYF
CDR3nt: TGTGCCAGCAGTTTATTAATTGAGGGACAGGAGTGGGGAGAGACCCAGTACTTC

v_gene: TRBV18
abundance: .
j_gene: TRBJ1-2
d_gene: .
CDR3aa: CASSPFVGGDCGYTF
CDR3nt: TGTGCCAGCTCACCGTTTGTAGGGGGGGACTGTGGCTACACCTTC

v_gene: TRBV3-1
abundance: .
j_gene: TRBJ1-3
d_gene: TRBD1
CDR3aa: CASSQTRQGAGNTIYF
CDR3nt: TGTGCCAGCAGCCAAACCCGACAGGGGGCTGGAAACACCATATATTTT

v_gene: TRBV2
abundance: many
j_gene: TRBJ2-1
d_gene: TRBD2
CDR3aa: CASSQGLAFFSYNEQFF
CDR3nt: TGTGCCAGCAGCCAGGGACTAGCGTTTTTCTCCTACAATGAGCAGTTCTTC

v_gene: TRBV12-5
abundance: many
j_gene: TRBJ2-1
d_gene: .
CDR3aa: CASDKNRDRGQFF
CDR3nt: TGTGCTAGTGACAAAAACCGGGACCGCGGGCAGTTCTTC

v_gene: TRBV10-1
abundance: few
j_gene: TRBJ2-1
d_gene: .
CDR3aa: CASSESPSGSYNEQFF
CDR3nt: TGCGCCAGCAGTGAGTCACCCAGCGGCTCCTACAATGAGCAGTTCTTC

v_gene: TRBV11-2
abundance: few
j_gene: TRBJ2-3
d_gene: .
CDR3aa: CASSQASDRADTQYF
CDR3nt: TGTGCCAGCAGCCAGGCTTCGGACAGAGCGGATACGCAGTATTTT

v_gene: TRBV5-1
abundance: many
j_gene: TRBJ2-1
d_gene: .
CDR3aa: CASSFEGADEQFF
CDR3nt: TGCGCCAGCAGCTTCGAGGGAGCGGATGAGCAGTTCTTC

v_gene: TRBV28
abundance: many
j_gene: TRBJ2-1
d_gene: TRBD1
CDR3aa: CASMRTGGYNEQFF
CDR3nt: TGTGCCAGCATGAGGACAGGGGGCTACAATGAGCAGTTCTTC

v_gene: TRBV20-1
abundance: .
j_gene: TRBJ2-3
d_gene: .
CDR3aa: CSATYDSGDTQYF
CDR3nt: TGCAGTGCTACTTATGACAGTGGGGATACGCAGTATTTT

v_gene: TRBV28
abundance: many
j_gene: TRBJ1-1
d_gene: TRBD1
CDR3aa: CASSRRGGGGGTEAFF
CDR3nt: TGTGCCAGCAGCAGGCGAGGGGGCGGAGGGGGGACTGAAGCTTTCTTT

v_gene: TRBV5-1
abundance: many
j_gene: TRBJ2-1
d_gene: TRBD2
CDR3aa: CASSLRDGTSGRYEQFF
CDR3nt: TGCGCCAGCAGCTTGCGTGATGGGACTAGCGGGAGATATGAGCAGTTCTTC

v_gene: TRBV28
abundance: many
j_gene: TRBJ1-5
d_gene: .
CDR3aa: CASSIQGQPQHF
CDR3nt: TGTGCCAGCAGTATCCAAGGTCAGCCCCAGCATTTT

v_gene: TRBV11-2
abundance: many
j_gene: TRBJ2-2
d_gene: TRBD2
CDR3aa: CASSFRTSGRTNTGELFF
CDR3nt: TGTGCCAGCAGCTTCCGGACTAGCGGGAGAACAAACACCGGGGAGCTGTTTTTT

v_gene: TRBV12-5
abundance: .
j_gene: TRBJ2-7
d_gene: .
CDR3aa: CASGLVLDGHSPRLHEQYF
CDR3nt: TGTGCTAGTGGTTTGGTACTCGACGGCCATAGCCCTCGACTACACGAGCAGTACTTC

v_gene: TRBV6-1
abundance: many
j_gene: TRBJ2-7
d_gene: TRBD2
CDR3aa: CASSELAGGPEEQYF
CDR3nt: TGTGCCAGCAGTGAACTCGCGGGAGGGCCGGAAGAGCAGTACTTC

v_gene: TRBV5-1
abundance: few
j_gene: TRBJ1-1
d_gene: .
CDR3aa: CASSLGPDTGSGAFF
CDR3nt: TGCGCCAGCAGCTTGGGACCTGATACAGGGAGTGGGGCTTTCTTT

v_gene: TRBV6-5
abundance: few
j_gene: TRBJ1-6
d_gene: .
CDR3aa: CASSFSMILNSPLHF
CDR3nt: TGTGCCAGCAGTTTCTCTATGATCCTCAATTCACCCCTCCACTTT

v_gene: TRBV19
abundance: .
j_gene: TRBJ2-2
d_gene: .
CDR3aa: CASSIASNGELFF
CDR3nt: TGTGCCAGTAGTATAGCGAGCAACGGGGAGCTGTTTTTT

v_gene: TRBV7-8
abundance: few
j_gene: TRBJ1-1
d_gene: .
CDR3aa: CASSLTGRGKDTEAFF
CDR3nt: TGTGCCAGCAGCTTAACAGGCAGGGGCAAGGACACTGAAGCTTTCTTT

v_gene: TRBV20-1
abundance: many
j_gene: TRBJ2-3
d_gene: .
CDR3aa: CSGGRTSTDTQYF
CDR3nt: TGCAGTGGAGGGCGGACTAGCACAGATACGCAGTATTTT

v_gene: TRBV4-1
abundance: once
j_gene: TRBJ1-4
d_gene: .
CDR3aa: CASRQAGLEKLFF
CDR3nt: TGCGCCAGCAGGCAAGCAGGGTTGGAAAAACTGTTTTTT

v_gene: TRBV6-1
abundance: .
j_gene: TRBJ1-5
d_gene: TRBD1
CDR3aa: CASSFFQDRAQPQHF
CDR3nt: TGTGCCAGCAGTTTTTTTCAGGACAGGGCTCAGCCCCAGCATTTT

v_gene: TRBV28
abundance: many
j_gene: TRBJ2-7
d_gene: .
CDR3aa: CASRQGPYEQYF
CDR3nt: TGTGCCAGCAGGCAGGGGCCCTACGAGCAGTACTTC

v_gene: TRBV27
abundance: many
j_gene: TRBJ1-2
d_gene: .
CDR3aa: CASSPSSIPVYGYTF
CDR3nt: TGTGCCAGCAGTCCATCCTCTATACCCGTCTATGGCTACACCTTC

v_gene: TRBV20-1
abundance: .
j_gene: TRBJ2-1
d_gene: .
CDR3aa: CRATQRDRSYNEQFF
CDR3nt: TGCAGAGCTACCCAACGGGATCGATCCTACAATGAGCAGTTCTTC

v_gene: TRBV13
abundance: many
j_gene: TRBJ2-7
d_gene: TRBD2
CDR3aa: CASRPTAGGPAHEQYF
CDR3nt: TGTGCCAGCAGACCCACAGCGGGAGGGCCCGCCCACGAGCAGTACTTC

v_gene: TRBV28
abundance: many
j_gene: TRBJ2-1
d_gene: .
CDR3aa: CASSEDYLNEQFF
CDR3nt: TGTGCCAGCAGTGAGGACTACCTCAATGAGCAGTTCTTC

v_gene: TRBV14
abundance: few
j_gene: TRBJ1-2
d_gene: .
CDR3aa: CASSPLRATYGYTF
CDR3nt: TGTGCCAGCAGCCCCCTGAGAGCTACCTATGGCTACACCTTC

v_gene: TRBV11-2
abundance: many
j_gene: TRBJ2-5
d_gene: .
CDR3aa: CASSQGAETQYF
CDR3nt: TGTGCCAGCAGTCAAGGAGCAGAGACCCAGTACTTC

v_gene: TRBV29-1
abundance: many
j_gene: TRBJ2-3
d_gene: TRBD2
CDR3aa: CSGVGLADTQYF
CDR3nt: TGCAGCGGGGTTGGACTAGCTGATACGCAGTATTTT

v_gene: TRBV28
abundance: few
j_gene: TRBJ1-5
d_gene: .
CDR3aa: CASRQQGVSNQPQHF
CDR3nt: TGTGCCAGCAGGCAACAGGGAGTGAGCAATCAGCCCCAGCATTTT

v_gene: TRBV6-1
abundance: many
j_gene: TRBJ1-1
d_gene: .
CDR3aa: CASSSGTGTEAFF
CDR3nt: TGTGCCAGCAGTTCAGGGACCGGCACTGAAGCTTTCTTT

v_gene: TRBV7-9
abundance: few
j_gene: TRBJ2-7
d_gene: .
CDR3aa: CASTPSGASYEQYF
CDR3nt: TGTGCCAGCACCCCCTCGGGGGCGTCCTACGAGCAGTACTTC

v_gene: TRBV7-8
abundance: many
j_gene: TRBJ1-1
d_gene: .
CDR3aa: CASSLDAVQGAAFF
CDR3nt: TGTGCCAGCAGCTTAGATGCCGTACAGGGAGCAGCTTTCTTT

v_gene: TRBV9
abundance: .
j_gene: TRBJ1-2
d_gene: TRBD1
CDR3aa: CASSEQGAGGYTF
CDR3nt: TGTGCCAGCAGCGAACAGGGGGCGGGTGGCTACACCTTC

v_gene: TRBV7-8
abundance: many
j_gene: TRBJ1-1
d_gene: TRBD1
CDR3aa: CASSSPGQGVGMNTEAFF
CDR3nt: TGTGCCAGCAGCTCGCCGGGACAGGGTGTGGGAATGAACACTGAAGCTTTCTTT

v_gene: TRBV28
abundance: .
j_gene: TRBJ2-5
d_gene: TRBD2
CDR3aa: CASSQGLAGGQETQYF
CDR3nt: TGTGCCAGCAGCCAAGGACTAGCGGGAGGCCAAGAGACCCAGTACTTC

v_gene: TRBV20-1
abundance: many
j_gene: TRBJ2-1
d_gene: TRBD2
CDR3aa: CSARDGSGRYNEQFF
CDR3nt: TGCAGTGCTAGAGACGGTAGCGGGAGATACAATGAGCAGTTCTTC

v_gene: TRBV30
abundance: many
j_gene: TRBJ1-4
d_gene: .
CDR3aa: CAWTGRGDEKLFF
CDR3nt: TGTGCCTGGACCGGGCGGGGGGATGAAAAACTGTTTTTT

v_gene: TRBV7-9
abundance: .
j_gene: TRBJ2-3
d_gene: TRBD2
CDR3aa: CASSLVFWGTSGRAWVTDTQYF
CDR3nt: TGTGCCAGCAGCTTAGTCTTCTGGGGGACTAGCGGGAGGGCCTGGGTCACAGATACGCAGTATTTT

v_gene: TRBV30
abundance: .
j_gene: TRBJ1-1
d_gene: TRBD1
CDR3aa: CAWSVPHRGRVRTEAFF
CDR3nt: TGTGCCTGGAGTGTACCCCACAGGGGTAGGGTGCGCACTGAAGCTTTCTTT

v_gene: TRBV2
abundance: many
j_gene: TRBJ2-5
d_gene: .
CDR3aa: CASSGREIQETQYF
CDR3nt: TGTGCCAGCAGTGGGAGGGAGATACAAGAGACCCAGTACTTC

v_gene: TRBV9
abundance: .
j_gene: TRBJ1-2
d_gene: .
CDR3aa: CASSGGGGNGYTF
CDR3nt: TGTGCCAGCAGCGGGGGGGGGGGAAATGGCTACACCTTC

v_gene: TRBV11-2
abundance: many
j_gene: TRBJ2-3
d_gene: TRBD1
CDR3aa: CASSNLRGLKDTQYF
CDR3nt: TGTGCCAGCAGCAACCTCAGGGGGTTGAAAGATACGCAGTATTTT

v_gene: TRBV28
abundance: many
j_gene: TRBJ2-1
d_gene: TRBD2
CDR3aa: CASSPPGLAGDDEQFF
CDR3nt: TGTGCCAGCAGTCCACCGGGACTAGCGGGAGACGATGAGCAGTTCTTC

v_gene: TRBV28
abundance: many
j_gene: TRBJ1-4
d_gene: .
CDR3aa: CASKGLHLEKLFF
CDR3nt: TGTGCCAGCAAAGGGCTACATTTAGAAAAACTGTTTTTT

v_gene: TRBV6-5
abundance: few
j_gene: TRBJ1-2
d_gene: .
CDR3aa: CASSYVGSRGEGYTF
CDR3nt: TGTGCCAGCAGTTACGTAGGTTCAAGAGGTGAGGGCTACACCTTC

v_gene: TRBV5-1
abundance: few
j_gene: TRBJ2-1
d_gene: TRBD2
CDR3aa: CASSLVAGVGNEQFF
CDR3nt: TGCGCCAGCAGCCTAGTAGCGGGAGTCGGGAATGAGCAGTTCTTC

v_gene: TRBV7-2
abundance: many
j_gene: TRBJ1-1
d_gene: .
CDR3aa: CASSLGGRGQANTEAFF
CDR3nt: TGTGCCAGCAGCTTAGGGGGGAGGGGCCAGGCGAACACTGAAGCTTTCTTT

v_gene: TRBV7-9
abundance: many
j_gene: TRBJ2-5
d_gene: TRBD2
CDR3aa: CASSLIGLAGLQETQYF
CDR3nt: TGTGCCAGCAGCTTAATCGGGCTAGCGGGATTACAAGAGACCCAGTACTTC

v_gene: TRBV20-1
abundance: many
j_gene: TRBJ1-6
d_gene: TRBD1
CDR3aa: CSAREDRQNSPLHF
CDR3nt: TGCAGTGCTAGGGAGGACAGGCAGAATTCACCCCTCCACTTT

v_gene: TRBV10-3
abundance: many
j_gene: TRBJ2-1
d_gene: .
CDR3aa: CAISEGAGTPNEQFF
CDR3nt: TGTGCCATCAGTGAGGGGGCGGGGACCCCAAATGAGCAGTTCTTC

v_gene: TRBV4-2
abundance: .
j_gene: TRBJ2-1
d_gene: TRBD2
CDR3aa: CASSQTGGRSYNEQFF
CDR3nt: TGTGCCAGCAGCCAGACGGGGGGGCGTTCCTACAATGAGCAGTTCTTC